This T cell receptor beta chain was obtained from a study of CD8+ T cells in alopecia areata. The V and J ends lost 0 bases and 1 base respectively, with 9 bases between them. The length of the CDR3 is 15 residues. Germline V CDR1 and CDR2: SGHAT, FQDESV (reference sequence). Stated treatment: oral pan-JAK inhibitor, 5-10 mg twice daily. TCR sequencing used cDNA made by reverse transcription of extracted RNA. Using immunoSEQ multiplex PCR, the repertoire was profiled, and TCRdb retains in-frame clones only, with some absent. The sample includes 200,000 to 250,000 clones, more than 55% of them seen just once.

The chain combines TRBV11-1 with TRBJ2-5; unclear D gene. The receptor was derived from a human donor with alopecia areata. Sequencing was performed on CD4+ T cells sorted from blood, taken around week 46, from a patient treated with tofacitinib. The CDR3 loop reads CASSLALTVQETQYF. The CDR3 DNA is TGTGCCAGCAGCTTAGCGCTAACAGTCCAAGAGACCCAGTACTTC.